Listed below are T cell receptor beta chains from one sample, sequenced in a study of blood T cell repertoires in COVID-19. Produced via immunoSEQ multiplex PCR; TCRdb's table is partial and in-frame only. This table has some 290,000 clones, roughly 90% appearing once. Sequenced: peripheral blood. These receptors all stem from a woman aged 30 to 39 with COVID-19, enrolled during active disease. Both conserved end residues are part of each CDR3. A D gene is named only where the DNA matches it firmly.

cdr3_aa: CASRPTGGFYNEQFF
cdr3_nt: TGTGCCAGCAGGCCGACAGGGGGCTTTTACAATGAGCAGTTCTTC
j_call: TRBJ2-1
v_call: TRBV6-5
d_call: TRBD1

cdr3_aa: CASGLVNGQGATEAFF
cdr3_nt: TGTGCTAGTGGTTTGGTAAACGGACAGGGGGCCACTGAAGCTTTCTTT
j_call: TRBJ1-1
v_call: TRBV12-5
d_call: TRBD1

cdr3_aa: CASSLVASGRLGVYEQYF
cdr3_nt: TGTGCCAGCAGCTTAGTCGCTAGCGGGAGACTGGGGGTCTACGAGCAGTACTTC
j_call: TRBJ2-7
v_call: TRBV7-6
d_call: TRBD2

cdr3_aa: CASSRDRGLSSGANVLTF
cdr3_nt: TGCGCCAGCAGTCGGGACAGGGGATTATCCTCTGGGGCCAACGTCCTGACTTTC
j_call: TRBJ2-6
v_call: TRBV5-1
d_call: TRBD1

cdr3_aa: CASSEIGQWGQSSGNTIYF
cdr3_nt: TGTGCCAGCAGTGAAATAGGGCAATGGGGACAGAGCTCTGGAAACACCATATATTTT
j_call: TRBJ1-3
v_call: TRBV6-1
d_call: TRBD1

cdr3_aa: CASSQDSNTGELFF
cdr3_nt: TGTGCCAGCTCCCAGGACTCGAACACCGGGGAGCTGTTTTTT
j_call: TRBJ2-2
v_call: TRBV18
d_call: .

cdr3_aa: CASSPLLNEKLFF
cdr3_nt: TGTGCCAGCTCCCCTCTTCTAAATGAAAAACTGTTTTTT
j_call: TRBJ1-4
v_call: TRBV12-3/TRBV12-4
d_call: .

cdr3_aa: CASISLRSTSGIHEQYF
cdr3_nt: TGTGCCAGCATTAGCTTAAGATCGACTAGCGGGATCCACGAGCAGTACTTC
j_call: TRBJ2-7
v_call: TRBV28
d_call: TRBD2

cdr3_aa: CASSPTGFMGRGYTF
cdr3_nt: TGTGCCAGCAGCCCCACAGGGTTTATGGGACGAGGCTACACCTTC
j_call: TRBJ1-2
v_call: TRBV7-9
d_call: .

cdr3_aa: CASSAQGNQPQHF
cdr3_nt: TGTGCCAGTAGTGCACAGGGCAATCAGCCCCAGCATTTT
j_call: TRBJ1-5
v_call: TRBV19
d_call: .

cdr3_aa: CASSYSDSGTPDTQYF
cdr3_nt: TGTGCCAGCAGTTACTCGGATAGCGGGACGCCAGATACGCAGTATTTT
j_call: TRBJ2-3
v_call: TRBV6-2/TRBV6-3
d_call: TRBD2

cdr3_aa: CASSMDGQNPMRARYF
cdr3_nt: TGTGCCAGTAGTATGGACGGGCAAAATCCCATGAGGGCGCGGTACTTC
j_call: TRBJ2-7
v_call: TRBV19
d_call: .

cdr3_aa: CASSVGTQRETQYF
cdr3_nt: TGCGCCAGCAGCGTAGGGACACAACGGGAGACCCAGTACTTC
j_call: TRBJ2-5
v_call: TRBV5-1
d_call: .

cdr3_aa: CASSELYQPQHF
cdr3_nt: TGTGCCAGCAGTGAACTATATCAGCCCCAGCATTTT
j_call: TRBJ1-5
v_call: TRBV6-1
d_call: .

cdr3_aa: CSASLGEDTQYF
cdr3_nt: TGCAGTGCTAGTTTAGGAGAAGATACGCAGTATTTT
j_call: TRBJ2-3
v_call: TRBV20-1
d_call: .

cdr3_aa: CASSGLSPAGVQETQYF
cdr3_nt: TGTGCCAGCAGTGGCCTTTCTCCGGCAGGGGTTCAAGAGACCCAGTACTTC
j_call: TRBJ2-5
v_call: TRBV6-4
d_call: .

cdr3_aa: CASSLFPGTGALSGANVLTF
cdr3_nt: TGTGCCAGCAGTTTATTTCCGGGAACAGGGGCCCTCTCTGGGGCCAACGTCCTGACTTTC
j_call: TRBJ2-6
v_call: TRBV28
d_call: TRBD1

cdr3_aa: CASSHPYRGRRNTEAFF
cdr3_nt: TGTGCCAGCAGCCACCCATACAGGGGGCGAAGGAACACTGAAGCTTTCTTT
j_call: TRBJ1-1
v_call: TRBV13
d_call: TRBD1

cdr3_aa: CASSGTGALGGQPQHF
cdr3_nt: TGTGCCAGTAGTGGGACAGGCGCATTAGGAGGTCAGCCCCAGCATTTT
j_call: TRBJ1-5
v_call: TRBV19
d_call: TRBD1

cdr3_aa: CASSTGTGYGYTF
cdr3_nt: TGTGCCAGCAGCACCGGGACAGGCTATGGCTACACCTTC
j_call: TRBJ1-2
v_call: TRBV2
d_call: TRBD1

cdr3_aa: CASSIDAGENTEAFF
cdr3_nt: TGTGCCAGTAGTATAGACGCGGGTGAGAACACTGAAGCTTTCTTT
j_call: TRBJ1-1
v_call: TRBV19
d_call: .

cdr3_aa: CASSLGLGRETQYF
cdr3_nt: TGCGCCAGCAGCTTGGGACTAGGAAGGGAGACCCAGTACTTC
j_call: TRBJ2-5
v_call: TRBV5-1
d_call: .

cdr3_aa: CASSLLRGTQYF
cdr3_nt: TGTGCCAGCAGCTTGCTCAGGGGGACCCAGTACTTC
j_call: TRBJ2-5
v_call: TRBV11-2
d_call: .

cdr3_aa: CAWMAPWDRANYEQYF
cdr3_nt: TGTGCCTGGATGGCCCCCTGGGACAGGGCCAACTACGAGCAGTACTTC
j_call: TRBJ2-7
v_call: TRBV30
d_call: TRBD1

cdr3_aa: CASGKSSMHEKLFF
cdr3_nt: TGTGCCAGCGGAAAATCTAGCATGCACGAAAAACTGTTTTTT
j_call: TRBJ1-4
v_call: TRBV9
d_call: .

cdr3_aa: CASTSRERNTIYF
cdr3_nt: TGTGCCAGCACCTCCAGGGAACGAAACACCATATATTTT
j_call: TRBJ1-3
v_call: TRBV7-9
d_call: .

cdr3_aa: CASRPTGTPNYEQYF
cdr3_nt: TGCGCCAGCAGACCCACCGGGACACCAAACTACGAGCAGTACTTC
j_call: TRBJ2-7
v_call: TRBV5-1
d_call: .

cdr3_aa: CASSLQGWDEKLFF
cdr3_nt: TGTGCCAGCAGCTTACAGGGATGGGATGAAAAACTGTTTTTT
j_call: TRBJ1-4
v_call: TRBV7-9
d_call: .

cdr3_aa: CASSSNSASSYNEQFF
cdr3_nt: TGTGCCAGCAGCTCTAATAGCGCCAGCTCCTACAATGAGCAGTTCTTC
j_call: TRBJ2-1
v_call: TRBV13
d_call: .

cdr3_aa: CASSAAGVLAGLDNEQFF
cdr3_nt: TGTGCCAGCAGCGCGGCGGGGGTTTTAGCGGGATTAGACAATGAGCAGTTCTTC
j_call: TRBJ2-1
v_call: TRBV9
d_call: TRBD2

cdr3_aa: CASSLRTGDSNEQFF
cdr3_nt: TGCGCCAGCAGCTTGCGGACAGGGGACTCCAATGAGCAGTTCTTC
j_call: TRBJ2-1
v_call: TRBV5-1
d_call: TRBD1

cdr3_aa: CASSPEGRAYGEQYF
cdr3_nt: TGTGCCAGCAGCCCGGAGGGCAGGGCGTACGGCGAGCAGTACTTC
j_call: TRBJ2-7
v_call: TRBV5-4
d_call: .

cdr3_aa: CAISESEGRGEQYF
cdr3_nt: TGTGCCATCAGTGAGTCGGAAGGGAGGGGCGAGCAGTACTTC
j_call: TRBJ2-7
v_call: TRBV10-3
d_call: TRBD2

cdr3_aa: CASSLDGTKNTEAFF
cdr3_nt: TGTGCCAGCAGCTTAGATGGGACAAAGAACACTGAAGCTTTCTTT
j_call: TRBJ1-1
v_call: TRBV11-3
d_call: .

cdr3_aa: CAWSLPPSGRLSYEQYF
cdr3_nt: TGTGCCTGGAGTCTCCCTCCCAGCGGGAGGCTATCCTACGAGCAGTACTTC
j_call: TRBJ2-7
v_call: TRBV30
d_call: TRBD2

cdr3_aa: CASSLPGSGYGYTF
cdr3_nt: TGTGCCAGCAGCTTGCCAGGGTCGGGCTATGGCTACACCTTC
j_call: TRBJ1-2
v_call: TRBV7-9
d_call: .

cdr3_aa: CASSDRAGGVTGELFF
cdr3_nt: TGTGCCAGCAGTGACCGAGCGGGAGGAGTCACCGGGGAGCTGTTTTTT
j_call: TRBJ2-2
v_call: TRBV6-4
d_call: TRBD2

cdr3_aa: CASLGGVTRGEAFF
cdr3_nt: TGTGCCAGCTTGGGGGGGGTGACCAGGGGTGAAGCTTTCTTT
j_call: TRBJ1-1
v_call: TRBV28
d_call: .

cdr3_aa: CASRGEGRGETQYF
cdr3_nt: TGTGCCAGCAGGGGCGAGGGGAGGGGAGAGACCCAGTACTTC
j_call: TRBJ2-5
v_call: TRBV2
d_call: TRBD2